The 20 T cell receptor beta chains reported below all come from one sample, sequenced in a study of CD8+ T cells in alopecia areata. RNA, once extracted, was reverse transcribed into cDNA for use as the sequencing template. TCRdb keeps only in-frame clones here, not all; method: immunoSEQ multiplex PCR. Of 250,000 to 350,000 clones listed, 60% are singletons. Treatment denoted: oral pan-JAK inhibitor, 5-10 mg twice daily. Material: CD4+ T cells sorted from blood, obtained at approximately week 51, from a patient treated with tofacitinib. Receptors were obtained from a human donor with alopecia areata.

V is TRBV12-5 and J is TRBJ1-2, with D unresolved. The CDR3 is 11 amino acids. With 6 bases removed from V and 7 bases from J, the gap between germline ends came to 9 bases. Germline V lookup: CDR1 LGHNT, CDR2 FRNRAP. CDR3: CASGEGGGYTF. CDR3 DNA sequence: TGTGCTAGTGGAGAAGGAGGTGGCTACACCTTC.

The gene calls are TRBV5-1 and TRBJ1-1, with D tentatively TRBD1 (5 bases). Between the trimmed V and J ends, which lost 0 bases and 1 base, there was a span of 13 bases. CDR3 length: 16 amino acids. The germline V gene has CDR1 SGHRS and CDR2 YFSETQ. CDR3 nucleotide sequence: TGCGCCAGCAGCTTGGATTGGCAGGGAAGGAACACTGAAGCTTTCTTT. Residues: CASSLDWQGRNTEAFF.

In its sample, this clone was seen once. The V gene is TRBV7-9, the J gene TRBJ2-6, with D maybe TRBD1 (5 bases). Germline CDR1 SEHNR, CDR2 FQNEAQ (reference sequence). This CDR3 contains 13 residues. V lost 10 bases, J lost 5 bases, and 12 bases lay in between. This CDR3 is CATLGVRANVLTF. DNA of the CDR3: TGTGCCACCTTAGGGGTGCGGGCCAACGTCCTGACTTTC. The full variable domain, in which reference TRBV7-9 and TRBJ2-6 provide the parts outside the CDR3, is DTGVSQNPRHKITKRGQNVTFRCDPISEHNRLYWYRQTLGQGPEFLTYFQNEAQLEKSRLLSDRFSAERPKGSFSTLEIQRTEQGDSAMYLCATLGVRANVLTFGAGSRLTVL.

This clone was seen only a few times. V usage is TRBV2 and J usage is TRBJ2-7, with D maybe TRBD1 (8 bases). V lost 7 bases, J lost 3 bases, and 19 bases lay in between. This CDR3 is built from 15 residues. Germline lookup yields CDR1 SNHLY and CDR2 FYNNEI. For the CDR3, the DNA is TGTGCCAGCACCGAGGCGGGGGACAGGTTCTACGAGCAGTACTTC. It yields the protein CASTEAGDRFYEQYF.

CDR3 loop: CSVPGPGETQYF. The CDR3 coding sequence is TGCAGCGTTCCCGGACCGGGAGAGACCCAGTACTTC. The chain has TRBV29-1 and TRBJ2-5, with D hard to call. Deletions cut 5 bases from V and 4 bases from J, with 11 bases between. Per the germline V gene, CDR1 is SQVTM and CDR2 is ANQGSEA. The CDR3 runs 12 residues. The full variable domain, with the rest looked up from reference TRBV29-1 and TRBJ2-5, is SAVISQKPSRDICQRGTSLTIQCQVDSQVTMMFWYRQQPGQSLTLIATANQGSEATYESGFVIDKFPISRPNLTFSTLTVSNMSPEDSSIYLCSVPGPGETQYFGPGTRLLVL.

The chain has TRBV7-8 and TRBJ2-4; 7 bases are shared with TRBD1. Germline CDR1 SGHVS, CDR2 FQNEAQ. The CDR3 totals 18 residues. V shed 3 bases, J shed 2 bases, and the junction held 13 bases outside the gene matches. DNA for the CDR3: TGTGCCAGCAGCTTGGGGACAGCCACCCTCTCTTCCAAAAACATTCAGTACTTC. Its protein is CASSLGTATLSSKNIQYF.

This chain links TRBV4-1 with TRBJ2-5; no clear D. CDR3 length equals 13 residues. Germline assignment: CDR1 MGHRA and CDR2 YSYEKL. With 6 bases removed from V and 5 bases from J, the gap between germline ends came to 13 bases. The CDR3 nucleotides are TGCGCCAGCAGACTAAATGATTGGGAGACCCAGTACTTC. It encodes CASRLNDWETQYF.

This clone was counted between two and nine times. V is TRBV29-1 and J is TRBJ2-7; D could derive from TRBD1 or TRBD2 (5 bases each). V was pared by 5 bases and J by 0 bases, with 17 bases between. This CDR3 has 15 amino acids. CDR1 is SQVTM, CDR2 ANQGSEA, per germline. CDR3 amino acids: CSVSHRGSRSYEQYF. CDR3 DNA: TGCAGCGTTTCTCACCGGGGCTCCCGCTCCTACGAGCAGTACTTC.

The rearrangement joins TRBV5-1 to TRBJ2-2, with D possibly being TRBD1 or TRBD2 (6 bases each). Germline lookup yields CDR1 SGHRS and CDR2 YFSETQ. V was shortened by 0 bases and J by 4 bases, with 10 bases between the two germline ends. CDR3 length: 15 amino acids. CDR3 loop: CASSLAGGGTGELFF. For the CDR3, the DNA is TGCGCCAGCAGCTTGGCCGGAGGGGGCACCGGGGAGCTGTTTTTT.

This clone was seen only a few times. This chain joins TRBV29-1 and TRBJ1-4, with 8 bases that match TRBD1. V lost 2 bases to trimming and J lost 8 bases; unmatched junction nucleotides: 4. This CDR3 has 13 residues. CDR1 and CDR2 from the germline V gene are SQVTM and ANQGSEA. CDR3 sequence reads: CSVERTGTEKLFF. The CDR3 bases are TGCAGCGTTGAACGGACAGGGACGGAAAAACTGTTTTTT.

The chain carries TRBV29-1 and TRBJ2-7, with 7 bases aligning to TRBD2. CDR1 SQVTM and CDR2 ANQGSEA come from the germline V gene. The V gene end was trimmed by 4 bases and the J gene end by 2 bases; junction bases not matched to a gene: 5. CDR3 size: 13 residues. In DNA, the CDR3 is TGCAGCGTTGCGGAGGGAGGGACCTACGAGCAGTACTTC. It yields the protein CSVAEGGTYEQYF.

The rearrangement uses TRBV6-5 and TRBJ2-7; D possibly uses TRBD1 or TRBD2 (5 bases each). The CDR3 contains 14 residues. Trimming pared 0 bases from V and 6 bases from J, leaving 12 bases between. Germline CDR1 is MNHEY and CDR2 is SVGAGI. CDR3 sequence: CASSYSGTHAEQYF. The DNA of the CDR3 is TGTGCCAGCAGTTACTCCGGGACCCATGCCGAGCAGTACTTC.

The CDR3 here is CASRGQGRDEQYF. The CDR3 region has the DNA TGTGCCAGCAGGGGACAGGGGAGGGACGAGCAGTACTTC. The chain has TRBV6-5 and TRBJ2-7, with 10 bases fitting TRBD1. The CDR3 is made up of 13 amino acids. V lost 6 bases to trimming and J lost 5 bases; unmatched junction nucleotides: 4. Germline CDR1 MNHEY, CDR2 SVGAGI.

The chain couples TRBV30 to TRBJ1-6, with D possibly TRBD1 on 6 matching bases. Germline V lookup: CDR1 GTSNPN, CDR2 SVGIG (reference sequence). The CDR3 is made up of 17 amino acids. V was cut by 2 bases and J by 6 bases, with 20 bases left in between. The chain's CDR3 is CAWSPTNAGQINSPLHF. CDR3 DNA sequence: TGTGCCTGGAGTCCAACAAACGCCGGACAGATTAATTCACCCCTCCACTTT.

The rearrangement uses TRBV30 and TRBJ2-7; 8 positions match TRBD2. The CDR3 is 14 amino acids. Germline CDR1 and CDR2: GTSNPN and SVGIG (reference sequence). Trimming took 5 bases from V and 6 from J; bases not matched to a gene: 12. As DNA, the CDR3 is TGTGCCTGGGCCCGGGCGGGGGGAGGCTTCGAGCAGTACTTC. This codes for CAWARAGGGFEQYF. Using reference TRBV30 and TRBJ2-7 for the parts outside the CDR3, the full variable domain is SQTIHQWPATLVQPVGSPLSLECTVEGTSNPNLYWYRQAAGRGLQLLFYSVGIGQISSEVPQNLSASRPQDRQFILSSKKLLLSDSGFYLCAWARAGGGFEQYFGPGTRLTVT.

This sequence joins TRBV29-1 and TRBJ1-3; weak D call: TRBD1 (5 bases). The CDR3 has 14 amino acids. V was shortened by 3 bases and J by 0 bases, with 9 bases between the two germline ends. Germline V gene sequence: CDR1 SQVTM, CDR2 ANQGSEA. Here the CDR3 reads CSVDVQGSGNTIYF. The CDR3 DNA reads TGCAGCGTTGATGTGCAGGGCTCTGGAAACACCATATATTTT.

The chain recombines TRBV6-5 with TRBJ1-5, with D tentatively TRBD1 (5 bases). V was cut by 5 bases and J by 7 bases, with 12 bases left in between. Germline values: CDR1 MNHEY, CDR2 SVGAGI. This CDR3 has 13 residues. CDR3 nucleotides: TGTGCCAGCAGTGAGACAGTCGGACAGCCCCAGCATTTT. Amino acids: CASSETVGQPQHF.

Only a few counts were recorded for this clone. The genes are TRBV25-1 and TRBJ2-3, with D maybe TRBD2 (6 bases). V dropped 4 bases and J dropped 4 bases, with 21 bases sitting between them. CDR1 is MGHDK and CDR2 is SYGVNS in the germline V gene. The CDR3 covers 17 residues. CDR3 sequence reads: CASSVLAGKFGPDTQYF. The DNA for the CDR3 is TGTGCCAGCAGTGTTCTTGCGGGAAAGTTTGGTCCAGATACGCAGTATTTT.

The rearrangement joins TRBV6-6 to TRBJ1-6; no definite D call. The CDR3 is 13 amino acids. Looked up from germline, CDR1 is MNHNY and CDR2 is SVGAGI (reference sequence). Trimming took 2 bases from V and 10 from J, leaving 9 bases between them. CDR3 region: CASSYEAASPLHF. For the CDR3, the DNA is TGTGCCAGCAGTTACGAGGCGGCCTCACCCCTCCACTTT.

The V gene is TRBV5-1, the J gene TRBJ1-1; 9 bases match TRBD1. CDR3 length: 16 residues. The V segment lost 2 bases and the J segment 5 bases; nucleotides outside the gene matches: 10. Germline V gene sequence: CDR1 SGHRS, CDR2 YFSETQ. CDR3 DNA: TGCGCCAGCAGCTTCCAAATGAGGGACAGGGCAACTGAAGCTTTCTTT. Translation gives CASSFQMRDRATEAFF.